A selection of T cell receptor beta chains follows, all from one sample in a study of T-cell memory formation after mild COVID-19. In TCRdb, the 5' RACE reads were re-called with MiXCR into one record per CDR3 protein. The profile shows 350,000 to 450,000 distinct CDR3 sequences, about 24% of them singletons. Material for sequencing was PBMCs or a T cell subset sorted from them (not recorded which). Receptors originate from an adult woman who had mild COVID-19 (a few samples of this study predate the infection). Cell type and time point are not known. Each CDR3 is given with its conserved first and last residue. A D gene is named only where the DNA matches it firmly. The listing skips clone size in some rows; elsewhere it reads once, few, many or a size class.

v_gene	j_gene	abundance	d_gene	CDR3aa	CDR3nt
TRBV7-2	TRBJ2-3	-	TRBD2	CASSLSGSKQYF	TGTGCCAGCAGCCTTAGCGGGAGCAAGCAGTATTTT
TRBV20-1	TRBJ1-1	-	TRBD1	CSAPGQGKAFF	TGCAGTGCTCCGGGACAGGGGAAAGCTTTCTTT
TRBV18	TRBJ1-1	-	-	CASSPGRSPMNTEAFF	TGTGCCAGCTCACCTGGGAGGTCTCCCATGAACACTGAAGCTTTCTTT
TRBV2	TRBJ1-1	few	-	CASSLKLITEAFF	TGTGCCAGCAGCCTAAAACTCATCACTGAAGCTTTCTTT
TRBV11-2	TRBJ2-3	-	-	CASSRSITRDTQYF	TGTGCCAGCAGCCGAAGCATAACTAGAGATACGCAGTATTTT
TRBV2	TRBJ2-2	few	TRBD2	CASSRTSGANTGELFF	TGTGCCAGCAGTCGCACTAGCGGAGCGAACACCGGGGAGCTGTTTTTT
TRBV7-2	TRBJ2-1	few	TRBD1	CASSLGQGKHNEQFF	TGTGCCAGCAGCCTGGGACAGGGCAAGCACAATGAGCAGTTCTTC
TRBV5-1	TRBJ2-3	few	-	CASSSRGMAQYF	TGCGCCAGCAGCTCCCGGGGGATGGCGCAGTATTTT
TRBV29-1	TRBJ1-1	-	-	CSGGLVGSGRTEAFF	TGCAGCGGGGGGCTCGTTGGAAGCGGAAGGACTGAAGCTTTCTTT
TRBV7-2	TRBJ1-1	once	-	CASSWTGQGAEAFF	TGTGCCAGCAGCTGGACGGGACAAGGAGCTGAAGCTTTCTTT
TRBV5-1	TRBJ1-6	many	-	CASSLQGLDNSPLHF	TGCGCCAGCAGCCTACAGGGTCTGGATAATTCACCCCTCCACTTT
TRBV5-1	TRBJ2-7	few	-	CASSLTGPPYYEQYF	TGCGCCAGCAGCTTAACAGGACCTCCCTACTACGAGCAGTACTTC
TRBV12-3/TRBV12-4	TRBJ2-7	few	-	CASSQQFYEQYF	TGTGCCAGCAGTCAACAGTTCTACGAGCAGTACTTC
TRBV7-9	TRBJ2-1	-	-	CASSLLGRPREQFF	TGTGCCAGCAGCTTACTGGGACGGCCCCGGGAGCAGTTCTTC
TRBV7-2	TRBJ2-3	-	-	CASSEGLGTDTQYF	TGTGCCAGCAGCGAAGGGCTGGGGACAGATACGCAGTATTTT
TRBV5-6	TRBJ1-5	-	-	CASSRGARSNQPQHF	TGTGCCAGCAGCCGAGGAGCCCGAAGCAATCAGCCCCAGCATTTT
TRBV10-3	TRBJ1-5	-	-	CAISDGSLNQPQHF	TGTGCCATCAGTGATGGCAGCCTCAATCAGCCCCAGCATTTT
TRBV25-1	TRBJ2-5	-	TRBD2	CASSSSSGQETQYF	TGTGCCAGCAGTTCGAGTAGCGGGCAAGAGACCCAGTACTTC
TRBV15	TRBJ1-1	-	-	CATSRSRTGNTEAFF	TGTGCCACCAGCAGATCCCGGACGGGGAACACTGAAGCTTTCTTT
TRBV6-5	TRBJ1-2	-	-	CASSYSSTPKVGGYTF	TGTGCCAGCAGTTACTCGAGCACTCCAAAAGTCGGTGGCTACACCTTC
TRBV24-1	TRBJ1-2	few	-	CATSDGTPWGYTF	TGTGCCACCAGTGATGGAACACCATGGGGCTACACCTTC
TRBV5-4	TRBJ1-1	few	-	CASSLGRERNTEAFF	TGTGCCAGCAGCTTGGGCCGGGAGCGGAACACTGAAGCTTTCTTT
TRBV24-1	TRBJ1-2	-	-	CATSVPGNYGYTF	TGTGCCACCAGTGTTCCAGGGAACTATGGCTACACCTTC